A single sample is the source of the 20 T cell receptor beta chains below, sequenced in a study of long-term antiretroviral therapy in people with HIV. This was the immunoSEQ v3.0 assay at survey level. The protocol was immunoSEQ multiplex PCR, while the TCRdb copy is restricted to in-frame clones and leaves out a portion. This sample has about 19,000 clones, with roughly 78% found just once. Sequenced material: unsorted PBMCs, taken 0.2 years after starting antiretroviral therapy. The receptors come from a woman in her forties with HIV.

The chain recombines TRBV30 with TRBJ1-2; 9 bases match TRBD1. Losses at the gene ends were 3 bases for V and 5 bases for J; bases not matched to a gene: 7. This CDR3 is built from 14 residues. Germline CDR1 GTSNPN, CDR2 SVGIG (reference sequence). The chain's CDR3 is CAWRVNRGPYGYTF. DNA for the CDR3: TGTGCCTGGAGAGTTAACAGGGGGCCGTATGGCTACACCTTC.

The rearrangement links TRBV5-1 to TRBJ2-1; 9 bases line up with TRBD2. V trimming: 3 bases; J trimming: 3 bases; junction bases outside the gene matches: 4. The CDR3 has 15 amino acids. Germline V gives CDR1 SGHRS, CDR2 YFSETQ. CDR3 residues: CASSSSGGLYNEQFF. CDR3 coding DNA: TGCGCCAGCAGCTCGAGCGGGGGGCTCTACAATGAGCAGTTCTTC.

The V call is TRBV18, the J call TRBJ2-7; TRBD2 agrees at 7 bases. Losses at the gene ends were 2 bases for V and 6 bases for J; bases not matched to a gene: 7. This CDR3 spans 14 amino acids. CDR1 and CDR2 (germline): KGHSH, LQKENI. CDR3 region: CASSPGGGDPEQYF. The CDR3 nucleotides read TGTGCCAGCTCACCAGGGGGAGGGGACCCCGAGCAGTACTTC.

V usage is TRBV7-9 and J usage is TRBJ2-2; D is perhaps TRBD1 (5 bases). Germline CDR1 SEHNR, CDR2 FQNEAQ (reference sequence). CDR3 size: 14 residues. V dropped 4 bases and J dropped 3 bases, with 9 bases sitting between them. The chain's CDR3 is CASSSTGDTGELFF. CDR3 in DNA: TGTGCCAGCAGCTCAACAGGTGACACCGGGGAGCTGTTTTTT.

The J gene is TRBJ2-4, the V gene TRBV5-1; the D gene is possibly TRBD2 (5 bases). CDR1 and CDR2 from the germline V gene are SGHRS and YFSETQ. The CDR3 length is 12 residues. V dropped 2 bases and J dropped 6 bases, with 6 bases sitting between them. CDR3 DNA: TGCGCCAGCAGCTTCGAGGGAAACATTCAGTACTTC. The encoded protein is CASSFEGNIQYF.

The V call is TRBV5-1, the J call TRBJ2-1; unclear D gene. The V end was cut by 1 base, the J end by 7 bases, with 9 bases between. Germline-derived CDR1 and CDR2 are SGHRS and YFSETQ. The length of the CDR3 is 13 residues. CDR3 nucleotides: TGCGCCAGCAGCTTGATGACTGTTAATGAGCAGTTCTTC. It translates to CASSLMTVNEQFF.

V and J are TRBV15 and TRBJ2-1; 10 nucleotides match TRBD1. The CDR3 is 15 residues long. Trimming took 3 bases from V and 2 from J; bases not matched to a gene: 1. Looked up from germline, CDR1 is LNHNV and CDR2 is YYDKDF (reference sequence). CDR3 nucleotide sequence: TGTGCCACCAGCAGTGACAGGGGGCCCTACAATGAGCAGTTCTTC. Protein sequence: CATSSDRGPYNEQFF. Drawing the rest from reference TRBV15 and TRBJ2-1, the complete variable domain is DAMVIQNPRYQVTQFGKPVTLSCSQTLNHNVMYWYQQKSSQAPKLLFHYYDKDFNNEADTPDNFQSRRPNTSFCFLDIRSPGLGDTAMYLCATSSDRGPYNEQFFGPGTRLTVL.

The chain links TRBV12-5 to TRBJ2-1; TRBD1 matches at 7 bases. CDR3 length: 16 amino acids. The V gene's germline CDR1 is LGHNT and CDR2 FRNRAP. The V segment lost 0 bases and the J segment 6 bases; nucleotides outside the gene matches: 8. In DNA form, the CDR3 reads TGTGCTAGTGGTTTGGTCCGGACAGGAAGCGGCAATGAGCAGTTCTTC. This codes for CASGLVRTGSGNEQFF.

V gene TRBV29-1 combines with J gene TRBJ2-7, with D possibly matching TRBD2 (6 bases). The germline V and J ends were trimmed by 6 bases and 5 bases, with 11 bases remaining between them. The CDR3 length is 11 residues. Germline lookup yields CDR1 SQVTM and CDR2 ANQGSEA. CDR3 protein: CSVYGGNEQYF. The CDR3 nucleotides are TGCAGCGTCTATGGGGGGAACGAGCAGTACTTC.

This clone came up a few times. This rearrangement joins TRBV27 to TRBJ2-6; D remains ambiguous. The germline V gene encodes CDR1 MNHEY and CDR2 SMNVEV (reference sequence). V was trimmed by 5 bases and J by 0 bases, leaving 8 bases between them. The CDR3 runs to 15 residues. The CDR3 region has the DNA TGTGCCAGCAGTGATTTCACCTCTGGGGCCAACGTCCTGACTTTC. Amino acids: CASSDFTSGANVLTF.

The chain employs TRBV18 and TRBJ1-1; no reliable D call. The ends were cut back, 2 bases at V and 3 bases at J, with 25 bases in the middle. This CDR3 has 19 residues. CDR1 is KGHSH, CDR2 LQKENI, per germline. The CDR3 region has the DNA TGTGCCAGCTCACCATATACCCCCGGTCAGAGTTCGGTGGACACTGAAGCTTTCTTT. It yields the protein CASSPYTPGQSSVDTEAFF.

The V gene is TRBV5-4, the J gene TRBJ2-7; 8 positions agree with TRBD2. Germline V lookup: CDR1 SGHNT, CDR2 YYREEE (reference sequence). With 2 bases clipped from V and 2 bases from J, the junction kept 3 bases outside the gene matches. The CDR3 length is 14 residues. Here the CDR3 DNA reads TGTGCCAGCAGCTTCAGGACTAGCCCCTACGAGCAGTACTTC. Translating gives CASSFRTSPYEQYF.

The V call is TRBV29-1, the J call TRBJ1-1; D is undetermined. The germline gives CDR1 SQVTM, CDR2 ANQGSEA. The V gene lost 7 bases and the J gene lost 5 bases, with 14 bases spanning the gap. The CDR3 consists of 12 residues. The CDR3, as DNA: TGCAGCGAACTACTGCTTTCAACTGAAGCTTTCTTT. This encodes CSELLLSTEAFF.

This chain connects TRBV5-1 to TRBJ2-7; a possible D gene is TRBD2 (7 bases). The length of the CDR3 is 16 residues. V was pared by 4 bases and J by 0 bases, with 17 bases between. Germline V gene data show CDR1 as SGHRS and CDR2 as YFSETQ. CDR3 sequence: CASSKQGGGRSYEQYF. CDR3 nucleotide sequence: TGCGCCAGCAGCAAACAAGGGGGGGGCCGCTCCTACGAGCAGTACTTC.

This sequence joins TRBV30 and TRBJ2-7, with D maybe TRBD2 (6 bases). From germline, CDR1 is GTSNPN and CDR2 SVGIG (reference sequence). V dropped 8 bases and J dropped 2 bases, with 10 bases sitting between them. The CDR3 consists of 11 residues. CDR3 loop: CARDSTYEQYF. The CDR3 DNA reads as TGTGCCCGGGACTCCACCTACGAGCAGTACTTC.

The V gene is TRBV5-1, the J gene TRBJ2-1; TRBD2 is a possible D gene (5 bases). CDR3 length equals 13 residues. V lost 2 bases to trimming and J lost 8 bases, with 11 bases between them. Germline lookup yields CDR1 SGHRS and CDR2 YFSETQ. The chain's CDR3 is CASSFGVRDEQFF. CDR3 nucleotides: TGCGCCAGCAGCTTCGGGGTAAGGGATGAGCAGTTCTTC.

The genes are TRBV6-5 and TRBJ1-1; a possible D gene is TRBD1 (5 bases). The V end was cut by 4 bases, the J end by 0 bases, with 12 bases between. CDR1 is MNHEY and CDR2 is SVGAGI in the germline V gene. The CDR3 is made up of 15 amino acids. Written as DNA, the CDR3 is TGTGCCAGCAGTTCTCTAGGGGAGGTGAACACTGAAGCTTTCTTT. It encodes CASSSLGEVNTEAFF.

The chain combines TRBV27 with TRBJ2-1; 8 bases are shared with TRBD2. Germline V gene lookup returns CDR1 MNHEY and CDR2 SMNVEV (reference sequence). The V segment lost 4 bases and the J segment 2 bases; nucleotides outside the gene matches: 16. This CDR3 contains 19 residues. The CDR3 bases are TGTGCCAGCAGTTCACCCGTCAGGGAGGGACTAGGCCCCTACAATGAGCAGTTCTTC. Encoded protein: CASSSPVREGLGPYNEQFF.

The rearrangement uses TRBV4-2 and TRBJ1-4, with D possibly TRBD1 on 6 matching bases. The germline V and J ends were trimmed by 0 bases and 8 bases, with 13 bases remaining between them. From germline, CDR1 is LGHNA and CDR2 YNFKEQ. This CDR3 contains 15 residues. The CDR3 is CASSQEYRVEEKLFF. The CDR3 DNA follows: TGTGCCAGCAGCCAAGAGTACAGGGTAGAGGAAAAACTGTTTTTT.

Written as DNA, the CDR3 is TGCGCCAGCAGTGAGAGTGGATCCTACAATGAGCAGTTCTTC. Protein product: CASSESGSYNEQFF. This chain connects TRBV10-1 to TRBJ2-1; no firm D call. The CDR3 runs 14 residues. Trimming left V 2 bases short and J 1 base short, with 6 bases between. CDR1 WNHNN and CDR2 SYGVQD come from the germline V gene (reference sequence).